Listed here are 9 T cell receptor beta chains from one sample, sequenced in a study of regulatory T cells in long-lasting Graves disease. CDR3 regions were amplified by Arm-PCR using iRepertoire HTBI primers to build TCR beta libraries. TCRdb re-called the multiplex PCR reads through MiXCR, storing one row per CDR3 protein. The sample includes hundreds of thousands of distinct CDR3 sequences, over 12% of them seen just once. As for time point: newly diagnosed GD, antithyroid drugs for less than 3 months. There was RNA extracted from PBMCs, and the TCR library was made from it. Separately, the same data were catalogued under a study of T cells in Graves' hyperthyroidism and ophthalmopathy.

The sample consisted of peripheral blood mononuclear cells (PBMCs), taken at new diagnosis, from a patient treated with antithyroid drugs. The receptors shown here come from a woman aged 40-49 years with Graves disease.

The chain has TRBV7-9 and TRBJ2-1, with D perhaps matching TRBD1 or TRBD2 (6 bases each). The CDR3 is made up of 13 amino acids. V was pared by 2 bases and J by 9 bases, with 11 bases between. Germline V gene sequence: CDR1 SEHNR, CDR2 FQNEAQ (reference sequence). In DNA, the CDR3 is TGTGCCAGCAGCTTACTAGGGGGAGGTGAGCAGTTCTTC. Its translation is CASSLLGGGEQFF.

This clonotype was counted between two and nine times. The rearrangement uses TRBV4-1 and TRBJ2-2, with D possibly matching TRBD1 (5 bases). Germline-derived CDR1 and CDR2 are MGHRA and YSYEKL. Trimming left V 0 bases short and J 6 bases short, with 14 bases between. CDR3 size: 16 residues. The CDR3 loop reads CASSQDQGAGAGELFF. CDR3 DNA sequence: TGCGCCAGCAGCCAAGATCAAGGGGCTGGGGCCGGGGAGCTGTTTTTT.

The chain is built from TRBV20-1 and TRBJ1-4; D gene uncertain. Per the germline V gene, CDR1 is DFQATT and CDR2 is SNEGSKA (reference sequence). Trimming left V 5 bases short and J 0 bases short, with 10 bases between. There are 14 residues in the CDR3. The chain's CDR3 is CSAGRSATNEKLFF. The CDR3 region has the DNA TGCAGTGCTGGACGGAGTGCAACTAATGAAAAACTGTTTTTT.

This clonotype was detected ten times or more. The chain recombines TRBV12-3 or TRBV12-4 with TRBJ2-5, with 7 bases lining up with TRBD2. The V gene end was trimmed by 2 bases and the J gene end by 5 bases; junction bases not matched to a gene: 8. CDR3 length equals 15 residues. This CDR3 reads CASSLMASGFETQYF. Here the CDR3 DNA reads TGTGCCAGCAGTTTAATGGCTAGCGGATTCGAGACCCAGTACTTC.

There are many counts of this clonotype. The CDR3 bases are TGCAGTGCGGGGGGACTAGCGGGGACTCCTGGCAATGAGCAGTTCTTC. Amino acids: CSAGGLAGTPGNEQFF. The rearrangement links TRBV20-1 to TRBJ2-1, with 13 positions matching TRBD2. Germline loops: CDR1 DFQATT, CDR2 SNEGSKA (reference sequence). After removal of 6 bases from V and 6 bases from J, the junction contained 11 bases not matched to a gene. The length of the CDR3 is 16 residues.

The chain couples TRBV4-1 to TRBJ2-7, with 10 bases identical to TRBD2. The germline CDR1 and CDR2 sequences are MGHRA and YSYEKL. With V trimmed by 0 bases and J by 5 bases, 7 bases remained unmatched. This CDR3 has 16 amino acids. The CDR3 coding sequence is TGCGCCAGCAGCCAAGAAGCGGGAGGGCCTCCAAACGAGCAGTACTTC. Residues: CASSQEAGGPPNEQYF.

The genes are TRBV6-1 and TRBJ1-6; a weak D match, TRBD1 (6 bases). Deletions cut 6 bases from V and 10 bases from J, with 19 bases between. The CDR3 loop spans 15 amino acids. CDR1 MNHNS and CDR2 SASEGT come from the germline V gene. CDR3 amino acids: CASRETGAIGSPLHF. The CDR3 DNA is TGTGCCAGCAGGGAGACAGGAGCCATAGGCTCACCCCTCCACTTT.

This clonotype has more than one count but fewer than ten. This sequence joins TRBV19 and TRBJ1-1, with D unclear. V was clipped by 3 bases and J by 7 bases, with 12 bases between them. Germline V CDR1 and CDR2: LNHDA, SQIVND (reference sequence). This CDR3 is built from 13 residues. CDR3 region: CASSIPVGNEAFF. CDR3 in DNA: TGTGCCAGTAGTATCCCAGTAGGGAATGAAGCTTTCTTT.

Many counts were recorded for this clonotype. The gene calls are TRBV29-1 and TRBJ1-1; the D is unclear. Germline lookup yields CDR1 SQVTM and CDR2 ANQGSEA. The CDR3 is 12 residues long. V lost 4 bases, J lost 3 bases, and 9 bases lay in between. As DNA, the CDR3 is TGCAGCGTTGGGGCAACAGACACTGAAGCTTTCTTT. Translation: CSVGATDTEAFF.